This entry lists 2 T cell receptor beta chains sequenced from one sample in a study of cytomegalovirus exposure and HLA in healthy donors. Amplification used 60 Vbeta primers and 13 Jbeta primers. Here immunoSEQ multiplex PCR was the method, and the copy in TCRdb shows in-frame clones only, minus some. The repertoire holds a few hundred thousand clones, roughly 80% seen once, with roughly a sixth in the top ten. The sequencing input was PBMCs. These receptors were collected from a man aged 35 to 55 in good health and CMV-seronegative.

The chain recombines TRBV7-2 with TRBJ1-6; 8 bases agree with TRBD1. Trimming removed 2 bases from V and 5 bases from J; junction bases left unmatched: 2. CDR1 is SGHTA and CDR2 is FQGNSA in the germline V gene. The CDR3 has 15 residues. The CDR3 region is CASSLQGANNSPLHF. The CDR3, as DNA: TGTGCCAGCAGCTTACAGGGGGCGAATAATTCACCCCTCCACTTT. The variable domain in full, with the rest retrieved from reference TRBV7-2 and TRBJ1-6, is GAGVSQSPSNKVTEKGKDVELRCDPISGHTALYWYRQSLGQGLEFLIYFQGNSAPDKSGLPSDRFSAERTGGSVSTLTIQRTQQEDSAVYLCASSLQGANNSPLHFGNGTRLTVT.

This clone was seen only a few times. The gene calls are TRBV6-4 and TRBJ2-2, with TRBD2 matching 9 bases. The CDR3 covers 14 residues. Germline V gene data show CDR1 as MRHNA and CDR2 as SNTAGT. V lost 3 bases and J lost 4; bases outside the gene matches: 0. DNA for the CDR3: TGTGCCAGCAGTGAGCGGGGGGGCACCGGGGAGCTGTTTTTT. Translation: CASSERGGTGELFF.